This T cell receptor beta chain was retrieved from a study of blood T cell repertoires in COVID-19 (dated by TCRdb to about 2020). A note on the overall study: Samples from collaborators originated in the United States, Italy and Spain and spanned both the acute and convalescent phases of COVID-19. The dataset comprised deeply sampled blood TCRbeta repertoires from subjects exposed to, actively infected with, or recovered from COVID-19. The material from the prospective study consisted of cDNA or gDNA derived from T cells, B-cell-depleted T cells, or PBMCs. The repertoires were made available in a free public database intended to serve as a resource for research on the immune response to SARS-CoV-2. Sample metadata almost always included a de-identified subject ID, COVID-19 status, age in years and sex. Where available, HLA class I and class II types were taken from metadata supplied by the sample provider and were not determined by assay-based typing. Samples were obtained from the ongoing ImmuneRACE study (first 160 participants) and from some 1,300 subjects provided by 6 global collaborators. Beyond this particular receptor, the publication reports: The amount of clinical and demographic metadata varied by source and participant and was provided uncurated.

The collaborating institutions used their own protocols to collect whole blood in K2EDTA tubes. For TCRbeta analysis, collaborator samples were shipped as frozen whole blood, as isolated PBMCs, or as DNA extracted from either sample type. The immunoSEQ Assay, a bias-controlled multiplex PCR, was used to amplify TCRbeta CDR3 regions from genomic DNA. Turning to the authors' computational methods: Within the assay, amplification of reference gene primers was used to estimate how many nucleated cells each sample contained. To quantify the absolute abundance of each unique TCRbeta CDR3 rearrangement, sequence reads were collapsed and filtered. Productive Simpson clonality was computed per sample as the square root of Simpson's diversity index over productive rearrangements. The table was pulled from immuneACCESS by TCRdb, which kept in-frame rearrangements only. Such tables lose some clones; where checked, under half of the loss comes from unresolved V genes, and the rest has no known cause. The D gene and trimming were derived from the DNA, and the V and J assignments and clone size from that table. This sample lists 300,000 or so clones; around 86% were detected once. The top ten constitute 1% of the sample.

Spanning cysteine to phenylalanine, the CDR3 consists of 11 amino acids. The CDR3 DNA has 33 bases and is translated from base 1. V lost 8 bases and J lost 8 bases; the stretch between them is 9 bases long. A word on this clone: Its recognized antigen is unknown. No quality values exist for individual bases; no much larger clone is one base distant.

The TCR sequence derives from a man aged 50 or older with active or convalescent COVID-19. Sequenced sample: peripheral blood. The chain couples TRBV12-3 or TRBV12-4 to TRBJ2-2; D gene: possibly TRBD1, on 6 matching bases. The DNA sequence is TGTGCCAGCTCCAGGGGTGGGGAGCTGTTTTTT. It translates as CASSRGGELFF.